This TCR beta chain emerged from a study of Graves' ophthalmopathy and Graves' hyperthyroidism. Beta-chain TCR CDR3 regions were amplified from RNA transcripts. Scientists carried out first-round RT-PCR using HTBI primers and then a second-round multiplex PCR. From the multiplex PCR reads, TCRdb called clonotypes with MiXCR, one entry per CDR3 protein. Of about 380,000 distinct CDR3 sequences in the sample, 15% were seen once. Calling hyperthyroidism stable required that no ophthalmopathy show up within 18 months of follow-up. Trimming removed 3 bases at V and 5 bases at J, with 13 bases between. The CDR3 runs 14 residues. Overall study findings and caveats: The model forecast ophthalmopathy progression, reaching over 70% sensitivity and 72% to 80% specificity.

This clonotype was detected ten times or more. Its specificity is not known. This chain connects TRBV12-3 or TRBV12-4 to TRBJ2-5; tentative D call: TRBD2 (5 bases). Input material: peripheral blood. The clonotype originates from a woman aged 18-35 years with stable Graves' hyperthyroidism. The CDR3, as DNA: TGTGCCAGCAGTTTTTCGGGAATGGTGGAGACCCAGTACTTC. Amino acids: CASSFSGMVETQYF.